Below, 3 T cell receptor beta chains from the same sample are listed, as sequenced in a study of blood T cell repertoires in COVID-19. Clones were read by immunoSEQ multiplex PCR, and TCRdb kept only the in-frame ones, dropping some. Among roughly 110,000 clones listed, over 80% were seen once. Sample: peripheral blood. The receptors were gathered from a woman aged 25 to 39 with acute or convalescent COVID-19.

V and J are TRBV3-1 (or the pseudogene TRBV3-2) and TRBJ1-5; D unclear. The germline gives CDR1 LGHDT, CDR2 YNNKEL (reference sequence). The CDR3 loop spans 14 amino acids. V was clipped by 6 bases and J by 2 bases, with 11 bases between them. The CDR3, as DNA: TGTGCCAGCAGTTCGACCGGGGGCAATCAGCCCCAGCATTTT. Encoded protein: CASSSTGGNQPQHF.

The chain is built from TRBV7-2 and TRBJ1-1, with D unresolved. CDR1 is SGHTA, CDR2 FQGNSA, per germline. Trimming shortened V by 5 bases and J by 8 bases, and 18 bases separated the two germline ends. The CDR3 length is 14 residues. The CDR3 sequence is CASSLRTRSGEAFF. The CDR3 nucleotides are TGTGCCAGCAGCCTTCGGACCCGGTCGGGGGAAGCTTTCTTT.

This clone came up once. The V gene is TRBV15, the J gene TRBJ1-1; 9 nucleotides line up with TRBD1. J was trimmed by 2 bases and V by 0 bases; bases with no gene match: 4. The CDR3 sequence is 16 residues long. The germline V gene encodes CDR1 LNHNV and CDR2 YYDKDF (reference sequence). CDR3 nucleotide sequence: TGTGCCACCAGCAGAGATTGGGGACAGGGAAACACTGAAGCTTTCTTT. As protein: CATSRDWGQGNTEAFF.